The clone carrying this TCR beta chain has more than one count but fewer than ten. Its specificity is unknown. This sample is drawn from a study of cytomegalovirus exposure and HLA in healthy donors. General observations from the study: Within an earlier analysis, most TCR beta V segments proved productive either about 90% or about 30% of the time.

In germline, CDR1 is ENHRY, CDR2 SYGVKD. The CDR3 is made up of 15 amino acids. V gave up 4 bases and J gave up 2 bases, with 13 bases separating them. The PCR made use of 60 Vbeta and 13 Jbeta primers. TCRdb's table, derived via immunoSEQ multiplex PCR, lists solely in-frame clones and lacks some. The sample contains 40,000 to 45,000 clones, roughly 60% of which appear only once. What was sequenced was PBMCs. This TCR derives from a human donor in good health. The V and J genes are TRBV10-3 and TRBJ2-3; weak D call: TRBD2 (5 bases). For the CDR3, the DNA is TGTGCCATCAGTGGTAGTAGCGAAACCACAGATACGCAGTATTTT. This codes for CAISGSSETTDTQYF.